This TCR beta chain was retrieved from a study of cytomegalovirus exposure and HLA in healthy donors. Broader study findings: The authors enumerated roughly 160 TCR beta chains as linked to cytomegalovirus. High sensitivity and specificity were reportedly achieved when the classifier diagnosed cytomegalovirus status. In vitro confirmation showed three CMV-associated chains to be CMV antigen specific.

A word on this clone: The antigen is undetermined.

The repertoire was sequenced with immunoSEQ multiplex PCR; TCRdb's copy has only in-frame clones and lacks some. The table lists some 340,000 clones, about 90% of them singletons. The CDR3 totals 17 residues. After removal of 3 bases from V and 2 bases from J, the junction contained 6 bases not matched to a gene. Per germline, CDR1 SGHTA and CDR2 FQGTGA. This sequence joins TRBV7-3 and TRBJ2-1, with 11 bases aligning to TRBD2. The receptor's source is a woman in her 30s in good health and CMV-seropositive. Sample: PBMCs. CDR3 in DNA: TGTGCCAGCAGCTTGTCTAGCGGGGGGCCCCCCTACAATGAGCAGTTCTTC. Translation: CASSLSSGGPPYNEQFF.